The clone carrying this TCR beta chain came up a few times. Its antigen is unidentified. Germline CDR1 SGHKS, CDR2 YYEKEE (reference sequence). The trim removed 7 bases at V and 4 bases at J, leaving 4 bases unmatched. The CDR3 has 14 amino acids. This entry comes from a study of CD8 T cells in ankylosing spondylitis. TCRdb re-derived calls from the 5' RACE reads in MiXCR, one entry per CDR3 protein. The sample lists about 540,000 distinct CDR3 sequences; approximately 12% were seen once. Study-level results: Earlier work had already found some motif variants in reactive arthritis synovial fluid and blood. Ankylosing spondylitis blood appeared to carry a characteristic TCR beta motif of seven to nine highly homologous variants.

Sequencing input: blood, either unsorted or a sorted T cell fraction (not recorded which). The receptor's source is a male donor with ankylosing spondylitis. The gene calls are TRBV5-5 and TRBJ2-1; 11 bases line up with TRBD2. Written as DNA, the CDR3 is TGTGCCAGCTGGGGGACTAGCGGATACAATGAGCAGTTCTTC. Its translation: CASWGTSGYNEQFF.